This T cell receptor beta chain is drawn from a study of shared clonotypes between healthy human individuals. Only in-frame clones appear in the TCRdb table, and some are missing; sequencing was by immunoSEQ multiplex PCR. The sample carries over a million clones, 78% recorded once. Donors comprised healthy HIV-negative adults lacking recent acute infections or vaccinations. Division of CD4+ cells produced a CD45RA+ naive subset and a CD45RA-negative memory subset. A few counts support this clone. The sequencing input was memory CD4+ T cells from PBMCs. Subset reported: CD45RA-negative fraction. The receptor comes from a man younger than 35 in good health. Some clones in this sample may be carry-over from other donors' samples.

CDR3 coding DNA: TGTGCCAGCAGCCCAGAGGGACAGGGGGCGCCCGAGCAGTACTTC. Translation: CASSPEGQGAPEQYF. The J gene is TRBJ2-7, the V gene TRBV7-6; 12 nucleotides align to TRBD1. CDR1 and CDR2 from the germline V gene are SGHVS and FNYEAQ. After removal of 5 bases from V and 6 bases from J, the junction contained 8 bases not matched to a gene. CDR3 length: 15 amino acids.